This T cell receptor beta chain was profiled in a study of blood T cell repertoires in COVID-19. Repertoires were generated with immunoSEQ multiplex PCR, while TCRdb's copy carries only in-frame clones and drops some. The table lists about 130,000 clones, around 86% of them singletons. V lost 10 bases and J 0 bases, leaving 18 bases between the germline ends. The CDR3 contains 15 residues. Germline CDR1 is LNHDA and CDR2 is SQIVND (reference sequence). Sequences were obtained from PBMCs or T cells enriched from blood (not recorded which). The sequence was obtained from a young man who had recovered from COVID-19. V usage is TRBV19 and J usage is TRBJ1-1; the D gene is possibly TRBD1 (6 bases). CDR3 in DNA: TGTGCCACGAGGGGGGGTTCGATCATGAACACTGAAGCTTTCTTT. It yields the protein CATRGGSIMNTEAFF.